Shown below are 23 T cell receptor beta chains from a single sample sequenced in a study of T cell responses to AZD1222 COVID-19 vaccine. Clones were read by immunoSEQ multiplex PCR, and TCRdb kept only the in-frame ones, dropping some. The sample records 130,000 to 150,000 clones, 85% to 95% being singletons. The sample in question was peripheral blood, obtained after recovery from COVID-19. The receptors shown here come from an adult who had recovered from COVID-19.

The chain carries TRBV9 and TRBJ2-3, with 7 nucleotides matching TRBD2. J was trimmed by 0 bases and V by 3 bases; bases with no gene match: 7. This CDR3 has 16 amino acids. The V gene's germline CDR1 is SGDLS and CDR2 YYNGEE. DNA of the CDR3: TGTGCCAGCAGCGAACCTAGCGGAACTAGCACAGATACGCAGTATTTT. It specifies CASSEPSGTSTDTQYF.

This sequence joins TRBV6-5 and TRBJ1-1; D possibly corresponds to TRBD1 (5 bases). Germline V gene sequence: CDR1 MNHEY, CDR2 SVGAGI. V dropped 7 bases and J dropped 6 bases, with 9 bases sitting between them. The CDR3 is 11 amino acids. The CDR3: CASMRDPEAFF. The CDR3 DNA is TGTGCCAGCATGAGGGACCCTGAAGCTTTCTTT.

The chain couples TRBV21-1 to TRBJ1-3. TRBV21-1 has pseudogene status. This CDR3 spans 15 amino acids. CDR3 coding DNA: TGTGCCAGCAGCAAACGAGGACCTGTTGCAAACACCATATATTTT. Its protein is CASSKRGPVANTIYF.

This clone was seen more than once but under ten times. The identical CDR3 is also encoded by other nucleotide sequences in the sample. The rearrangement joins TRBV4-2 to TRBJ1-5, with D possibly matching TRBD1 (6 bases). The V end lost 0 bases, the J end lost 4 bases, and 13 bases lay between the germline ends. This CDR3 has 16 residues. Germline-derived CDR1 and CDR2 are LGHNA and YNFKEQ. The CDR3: CASSQEKGQLNQPQHF. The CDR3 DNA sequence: TGTGCCAGCAGCCAAGAAAAGGGACAACTAAATCAGCCCCAGCATTTT.

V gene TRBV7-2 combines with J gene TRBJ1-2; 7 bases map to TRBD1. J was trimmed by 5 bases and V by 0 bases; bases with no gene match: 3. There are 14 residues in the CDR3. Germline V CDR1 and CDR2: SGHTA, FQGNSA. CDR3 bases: TGTGCCAGCAGCTTAGCCCGACAGGGATATGGCTACACCTTC. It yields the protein CASSLARQGYGYTF.

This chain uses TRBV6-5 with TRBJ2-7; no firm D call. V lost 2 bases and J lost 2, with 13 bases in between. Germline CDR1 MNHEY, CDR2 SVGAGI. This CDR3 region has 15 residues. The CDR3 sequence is CASSYQRQAPYEQYF. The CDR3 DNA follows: TGTGCCAGCAGTTACCAGCGTCAGGCCCCCTACGAGCAGTACTTC.

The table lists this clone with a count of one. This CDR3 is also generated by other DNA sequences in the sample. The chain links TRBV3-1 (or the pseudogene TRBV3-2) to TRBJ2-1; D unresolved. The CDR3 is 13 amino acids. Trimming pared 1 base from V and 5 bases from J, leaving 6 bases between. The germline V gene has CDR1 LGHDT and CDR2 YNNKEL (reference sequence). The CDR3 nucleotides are TGTGCCAGCAGCCAAGGGGCGAACAATGAGCAGTTCTTC. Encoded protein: CASSQGANNEQFF.

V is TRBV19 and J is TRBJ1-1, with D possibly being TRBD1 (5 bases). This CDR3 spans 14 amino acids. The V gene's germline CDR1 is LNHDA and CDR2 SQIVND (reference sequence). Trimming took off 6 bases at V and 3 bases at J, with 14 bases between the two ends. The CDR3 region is CASRSQGWDTEAFF. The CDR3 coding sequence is TGTGCCAGTAGAAGCCAGGGATGGGACACTGAAGCTTTCTTT. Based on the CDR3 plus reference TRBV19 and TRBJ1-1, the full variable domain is DGGITQSPKYLFRKEGQNVTLSCEQNLNHDAMYWYRQDPGQGLRLIYYSQIVNDFQKGDIAEGYSVSREKKESFPLTVTSAQKNPTAFYLCASRSQGWDTEAFFGQGTRLTVV.

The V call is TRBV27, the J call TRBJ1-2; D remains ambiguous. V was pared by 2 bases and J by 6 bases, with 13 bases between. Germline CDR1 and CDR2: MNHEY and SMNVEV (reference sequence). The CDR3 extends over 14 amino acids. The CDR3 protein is CASSLLPAPHGYTF. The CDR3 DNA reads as TGTGCCAGCAGTTTACTCCCCGCACCCCATGGCTACACCTTC.

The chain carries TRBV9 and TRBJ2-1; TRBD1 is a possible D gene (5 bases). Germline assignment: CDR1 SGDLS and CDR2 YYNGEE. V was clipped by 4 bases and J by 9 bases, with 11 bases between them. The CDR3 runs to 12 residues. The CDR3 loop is CASSSVRGEQFF. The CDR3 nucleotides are TGTGCCAGCAGCTCAGTAAGGGGTGAGCAGTTCTTC.

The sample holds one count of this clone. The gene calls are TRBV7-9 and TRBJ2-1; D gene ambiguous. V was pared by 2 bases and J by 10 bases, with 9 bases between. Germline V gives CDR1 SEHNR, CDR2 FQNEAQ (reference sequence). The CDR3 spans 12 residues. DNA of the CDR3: TGTGCCAGCAGCTTAACCCGAGCAGAGCAGTTCTTC. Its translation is CASSLTRAEQFF. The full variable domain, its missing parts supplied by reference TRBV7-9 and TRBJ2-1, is DTGVSQNPRHKITKRGQNVTFRCDPISEHNRLYWYRQTLGQGPEFLTYFQNEAQLEKSRLLSDRFSAERPKGSFSTLEIQRTEQGDSAMYLCASSLTRAEQFFGPGTRLTVL.

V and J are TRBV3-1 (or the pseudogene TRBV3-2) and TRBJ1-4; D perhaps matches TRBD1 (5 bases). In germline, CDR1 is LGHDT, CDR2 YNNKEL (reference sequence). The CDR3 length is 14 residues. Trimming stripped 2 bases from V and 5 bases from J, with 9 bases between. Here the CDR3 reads CASSQRGRNEKLFF. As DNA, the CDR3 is TGTGCCAGCAGCCAACGGGGACGGAATGAAAAACTGTTTTTT.

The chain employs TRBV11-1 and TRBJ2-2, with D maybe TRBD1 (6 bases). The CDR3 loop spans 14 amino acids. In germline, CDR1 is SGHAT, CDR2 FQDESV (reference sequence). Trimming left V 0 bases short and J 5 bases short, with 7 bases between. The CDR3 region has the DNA TGTGCCAGCAGCTTAGCCCAGGGGACCGGGGAGCTGTTTTTT. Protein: CASSLAQGTGELFF.

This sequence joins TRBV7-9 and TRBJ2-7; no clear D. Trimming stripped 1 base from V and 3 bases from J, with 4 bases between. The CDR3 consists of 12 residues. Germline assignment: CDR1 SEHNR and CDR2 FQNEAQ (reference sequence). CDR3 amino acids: CASSLEHYEQYF. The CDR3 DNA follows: TGTGCCAGCAGCTTAGAACACTACGAGCAGTACTTC.

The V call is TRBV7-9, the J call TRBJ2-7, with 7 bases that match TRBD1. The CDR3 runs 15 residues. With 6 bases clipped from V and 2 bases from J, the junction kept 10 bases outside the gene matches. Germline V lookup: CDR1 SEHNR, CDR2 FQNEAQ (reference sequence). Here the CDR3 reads CASSLDRVSTYEQYF. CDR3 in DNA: TGTGCCAGCAGTCTTGACAGGGTCAGTACCTACGAGCAGTACTTC.

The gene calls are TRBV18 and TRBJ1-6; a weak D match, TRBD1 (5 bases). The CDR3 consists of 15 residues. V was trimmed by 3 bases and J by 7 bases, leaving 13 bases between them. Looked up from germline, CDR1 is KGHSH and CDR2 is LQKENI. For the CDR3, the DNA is TGTGCCAGCTCACCTGGGGGACGGATGAATTCACCCCTCCACTTT. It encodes CASSPGGRMNSPLHF.

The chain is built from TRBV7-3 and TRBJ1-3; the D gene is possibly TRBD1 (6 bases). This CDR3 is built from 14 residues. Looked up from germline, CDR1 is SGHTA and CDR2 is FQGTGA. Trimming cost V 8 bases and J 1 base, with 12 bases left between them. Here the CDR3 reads CASARQGSGNTIYF. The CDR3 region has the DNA TGTGCCAGCGCTCGGCAGGGGTCTGGAAACACCATATATTTT.

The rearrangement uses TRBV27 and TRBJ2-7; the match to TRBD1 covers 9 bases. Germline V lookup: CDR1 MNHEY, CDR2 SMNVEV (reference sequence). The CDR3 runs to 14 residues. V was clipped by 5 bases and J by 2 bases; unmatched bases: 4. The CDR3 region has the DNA TGTGCCAGCAGTATAGGGACAGGGACCTACGAGCAGTACTTC. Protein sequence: CASSIGTGTYEQYF.

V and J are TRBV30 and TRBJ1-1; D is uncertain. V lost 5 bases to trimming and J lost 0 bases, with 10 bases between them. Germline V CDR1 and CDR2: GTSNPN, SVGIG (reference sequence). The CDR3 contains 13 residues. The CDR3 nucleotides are TGTGCCTGGGCTCGGACCTTGAACACTGAAGCTTTCTTT. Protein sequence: CAWARTLNTEAFF.

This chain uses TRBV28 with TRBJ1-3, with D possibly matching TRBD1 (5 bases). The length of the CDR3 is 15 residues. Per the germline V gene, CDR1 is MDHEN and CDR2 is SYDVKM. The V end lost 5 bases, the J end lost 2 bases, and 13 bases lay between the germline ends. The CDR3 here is CASSDGGRAGNTIYF. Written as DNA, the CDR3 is TGTGCCAGCAGTGATGGGGGTAGGGCTGGAAACACCATATATTTT.

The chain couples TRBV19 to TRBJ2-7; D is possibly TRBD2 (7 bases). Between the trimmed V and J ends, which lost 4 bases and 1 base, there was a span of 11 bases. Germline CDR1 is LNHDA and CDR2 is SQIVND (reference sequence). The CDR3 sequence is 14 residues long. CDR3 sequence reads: CASSSEGGSYEQYF. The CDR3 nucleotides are TGTGCCAGTAGTAGTGAGGGGGGGTCCTACGAGCAGTACTTC.

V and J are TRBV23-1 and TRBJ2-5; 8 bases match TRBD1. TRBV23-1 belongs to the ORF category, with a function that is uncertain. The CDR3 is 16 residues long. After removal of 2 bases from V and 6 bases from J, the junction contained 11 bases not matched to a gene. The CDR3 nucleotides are TGCGCCAGCAGTCAACCGAGGGCAGGGGGCGGTAAGACCCAGTACTTC. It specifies CASSQPRAGGGKTQYF.

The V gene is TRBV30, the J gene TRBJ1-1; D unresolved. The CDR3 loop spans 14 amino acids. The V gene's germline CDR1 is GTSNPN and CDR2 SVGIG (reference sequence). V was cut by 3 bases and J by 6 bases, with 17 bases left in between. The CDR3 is CAWSPRALGPEAFF. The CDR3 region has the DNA TGTGCCTGGAGCCCAAGGGCCTTGGGCCCTGAAGCTTTCTTT. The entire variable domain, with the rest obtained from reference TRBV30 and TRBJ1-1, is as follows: SQTIHQWPATLVQPVGSPLSLECTVEGTSNPNLYWYRQAAGRGLQLLFYSVGIGQISSEVPQNLSASRPQDRQFILSSKKLLLSDSGFYLCAWSPRALGPEAFFGQGTRLTVV.